The T cell receptor (beta chain) under discussion was sequenced for a study of shared clonotypes between healthy human individuals. Terminally differentiated effector memory CD45RA+ cells were excluded by CCR7 positive selection of CD45RO-negative cells. CDR1 and CDR2 (germline): MGHRA, YSYEKL. The length of the CDR3 is 14 residues. The V gene lost 3 bases and the J gene lost 4 bases, with 11 bases spanning the gap. Sequencing used immunoSEQ multiplex PCR; TCRdb keeps in-frame clones, though not all of them. The sample contains under 600,000 clones, roughly 98% of which appear only once. The TCR sequence derives from a young man in good health. The material sequenced was naive CD8+ T cells sorted from blood. The genes are TRBV4-1 and TRBJ2-3; possibly TRBD1 for D (5 bases). The CDR3 DNA reads as TGCGCCAGCAGCCAGGTCGACAGCGCAGATACGCAGTATTTT. This encodes CASSQVDSADTQYF.